This TCR beta chain was observed in a study of CD8 T cells in Susac syndrome. V lost 2 bases to trimming and J lost 3 bases, with 14 bases between them. The germline gives CDR1 LGHDT, CDR2 YNNKEL (reference sequence). This CDR3 region has 15 residues. The multiple sclerosis controls comprised treatment-naive patients whose relapsing-remitting disease was stable or active. Reverse transcription of about 0.5 to 1 ug RNA was carried out with random hexamers. Coverage of TCR beta CDR3 amplification by immunoSEQ multiplex PCR extended to 54 Vbeta and 13 Jbeta. TCRdb re-called the immunoSEQ multiplex PCR reads through MiXCR, storing one row per CDR3 protein. This table has a few hundred thousand distinct CDR3 sequences, about 93% appearing once.

The sequenced sample consisted of CD8+ T cells from PBMCs. This clonotype was obtained from a human donor with multiple sclerosis. The chain couples TRBV3-1 to TRBJ2-7; perhaps TRBD2 as D (5 bases). For the CDR3, the DNA is TGTGCCAGCAGCCAAAACACGGACTTACGCTACGAGCAGTACTTC. Translation: CASSQNTDLRYEQYF.